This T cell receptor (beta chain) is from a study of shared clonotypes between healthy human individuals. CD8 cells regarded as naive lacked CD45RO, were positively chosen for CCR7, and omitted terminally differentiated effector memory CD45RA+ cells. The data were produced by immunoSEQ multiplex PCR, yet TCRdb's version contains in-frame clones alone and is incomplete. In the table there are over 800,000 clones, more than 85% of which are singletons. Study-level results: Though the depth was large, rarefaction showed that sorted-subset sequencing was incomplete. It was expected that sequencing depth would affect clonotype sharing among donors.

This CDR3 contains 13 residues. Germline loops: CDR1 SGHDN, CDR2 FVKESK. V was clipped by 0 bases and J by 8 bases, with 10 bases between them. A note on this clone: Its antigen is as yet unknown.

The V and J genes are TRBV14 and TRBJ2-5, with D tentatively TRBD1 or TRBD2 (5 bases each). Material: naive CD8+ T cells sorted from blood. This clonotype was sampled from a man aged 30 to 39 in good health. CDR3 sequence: CASSQDLWDTQYF. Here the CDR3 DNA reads TGTGCCAGCAGCCAAGACTTGTGGGACACCCAGTACTTC.